The 10 T cell receptor beta chains listed next were all sequenced from one sample in a study of spatial heterogeneity in lung cancer. This sample's time point: sample taken at primary tumor resection. Material for sequencing was whole RNA from tumor, nontumor lung or frozen PBMC, left unsorted. TCRdb redid the calling of the 5' RACE reads with MiXCR, one entry per CDR3 protein. Found here are roughly 10,000 distinct CDR3 sequences, approximately 6.8% of them singletons; the top ten hold under 30%. The sample here was PBMCs, taken at surgery. These receptors were obtained from a male donor with early-stage non-small cell lung cancer.

This clonotype was seen a few times. Little can be read into the size of this beta chain, an off-target read in a library designed for alpha chains. The V call is TRBV7-2, the J call TRBJ2-1; a possible D gene is TRBD1 (6 bases). The germline CDR1 and CDR2 sequences are SGHTA and FQGNSA. This CDR3 comprises 14 residues. Trimming left V 5 bases short and J 5 bases short, with 13 bases between. The CDR3 spells CASSPDSFNNEQFF. The DNA of the CDR3 is TGTGCCAGCAGCCCGGACAGTTTTAACAATGAGCAGTTCTTC.

By share of the sample, this clonotype is medium-sized. This beta chain came through as a stray read in a library set up for alpha chains, and its size says little. The rearrangement joins TRBV29-1 to TRBJ2-5; tentatively, D is TRBD1 (6 bases). The CDR3 spans 14 residues. Germline V CDR1 and CDR2: SQVTM, ANQGSEA. Trimming pared 4 bases from V and 2 bases from J, leaving 14 bases between. CDR3 sequence reads: CSVGGTSKQETQYF. The DNA for the CDR3 is TGCAGCGTTGGAGGGACATCAAAACAAGAGACCCAGTACTTC.

This clonotype was seen at least ten times. Found in a library prepared for alpha chains, this beta chain is an off-target read, and its abundance has little meaning. The chain employs TRBV29-1 and TRBJ2-3; D ambiguous. CDR3 length: 13 residues. CDR1 is SQVTM and CDR2 is ANQGSEA in the germline V gene. Trimming pared 7 bases from V and 2 bases from J, leaving 13 bases between. The CDR3 here is CSGDSESTDTQYF. The CDR3 DNA is TGCAGCGGAGACTCAGAATCCACAGATACGCAGTATTTT.

This clonotype appeared many times. This beta chain lies outside the target of a library built for alpha chains; its clone size means little. This chain connects TRBV12-3 or TRBV12-4 to TRBJ2-2, with 13 nucleotides matching TRBD2. This CDR3 has 16 residues. Trimming at V came to 6 bases and at J to 2 bases, leaving 3 bases not matched to a gene. The CDR3 here is CASRRTSGGNTGELFF. DNA for the CDR3: TGTGCCAGCAGAAGGACTAGCGGGGGCAACACCGGGGAGCTGTTTTTT.

With respect to this clonotype: With the library built for alpha chains, this beta chain is off target and its frequency is not meaningful. The rearrangement links TRBV20-1 to TRBJ1-5, with D perhaps matching TRBD1 (5 bases). This CDR3 contains 15 residues. The ends were cut back, 0 bases at V and 0 bases at J, with 9 bases in the middle. The V gene's germline CDR1 is DFQATT and CDR2 SNEGSKA (reference sequence). DNA of the CDR3: TGCAGTGCTAGAGAGTCAGGGATTAGCAATCAGCCCCAGCATTTT. Translation gives CSARESGISNQPQHF.

On this clonotype: This beta chain is a stray sequence in a library constructed for alpha chains; its clone size is not meaningful. The chain combines TRBV29-1 with TRBJ1-1; unclear D gene. CDR1 and CDR2 (germline): SQVTM, ANQGSEA. Trimming stripped 6 bases from V and 5 bases from J, with 7 bases between. There are 10 residues in the CDR3. The CDR3 coding sequence is TGCAGCGTCGCCGATACTGAAGCTTTCTTT. This encodes CSVADTEAFF. Looking up the rest from reference TRBV29-1 and TRBJ1-1 gives the full variable domain: SAVISQKPSRDICQRGTSLTIQCQVDSQVTMMFWYRQQPGQSLTLIATANQGSEATYESGFVIDKFPISRPNLTFSTLTVSNMSPEDSSIYLCSVADTEAFFGQGTRLTVV.

As regards this clonotype: In a library made to pick up alpha chains, this beta chain is a stray read with a size that means little. The J gene is TRBJ1-5, the V gene TRBV18, with 8 bases fitting TRBD1. The germline gives CDR1 KGHSH, CDR2 LQKENI. The J segment lost 1 base and the V segment lost 3 bases, leaving 5 bases of the junction unmatched. CDR3 length equals 16 residues. This CDR3 is CASSPDQGASNQPQHF. As DNA, the CDR3 is TGTGCCAGCTCACCTGATCAGGGGGCCAGCAATCAGCCCCAGCATTTT.

This clonotype was detected many times. This beta chain came through as a stray read in a library set up for alpha chains, and its size says little. This sequence joins TRBV20-1 and TRBJ1-5; 9 bases agree with TRBD1. V dropped 0 bases and J dropped 4; count of bases not matched to a gene: 7. CDR3 length: 16 residues. Germline V lookup: CDR1 DFQATT, CDR2 SNEGSKA (reference sequence). CDR3 DNA sequence: TGCAGTGCTAGAGATCCGTCGACAGGGGGGAATCAGCCCCAGCATTTT. Residues: CSARDPSTGGNQPQHF.

In this sample, this clonotype turned up a few times. This beta chain is an unintended read in a library built for alpha chains; its size means little. The V call is TRBV20-1, the J call TRBJ2-5; 9 bases map to TRBD1. The CDR3 is 14 amino acids. Per germline, CDR1 DFQATT and CDR2 SNEGSKA (reference sequence). V lost 3 bases, J lost 1 base, and 3 bases stayed unmatched. CDR3 bases: TGCAGTGCTAGGGACAGGGGAAGCCAAGAGACCCAGTACTTC. It specifies CSARDRGSQETQYF.

This clonotype was seen repeatedly, ten times or more. This beta chain is a stray sequence in a library constructed for alpha chains; its clone size is not meaningful. The genes are TRBV14 and TRBJ2-1, with D hard to call. Germline CDR1 is SGHDN and CDR2 is FVKESK. This CDR3 has 13 residues. Trimming shortened V by 2 bases and J by 4 bases, and 6 bases separated the two germline ends. The CDR3 coding sequence is TGTGCCAGCAGCCAACGGGCGTACAATGAGCAGTTCTTC. It codes for CASSQRAYNEQFF.